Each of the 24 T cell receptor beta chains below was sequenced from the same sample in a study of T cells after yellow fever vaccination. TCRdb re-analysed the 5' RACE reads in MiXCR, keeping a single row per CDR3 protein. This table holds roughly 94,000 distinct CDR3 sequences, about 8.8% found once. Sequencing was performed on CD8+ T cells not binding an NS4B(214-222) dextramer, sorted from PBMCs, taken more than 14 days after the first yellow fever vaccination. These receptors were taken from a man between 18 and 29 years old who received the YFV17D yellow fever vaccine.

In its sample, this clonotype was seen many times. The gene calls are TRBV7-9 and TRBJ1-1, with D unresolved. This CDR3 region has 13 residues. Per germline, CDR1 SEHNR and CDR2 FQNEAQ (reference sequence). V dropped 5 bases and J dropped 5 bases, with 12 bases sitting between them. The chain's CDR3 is CASSPRGLTEAFF. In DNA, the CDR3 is TGTGCCAGCAGCCCCAGAGGACTGACTGAAGCTTTCTTT.

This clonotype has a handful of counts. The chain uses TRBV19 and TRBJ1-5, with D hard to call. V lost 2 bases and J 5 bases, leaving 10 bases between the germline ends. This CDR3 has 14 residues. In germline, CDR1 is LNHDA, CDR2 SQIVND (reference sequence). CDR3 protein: CASSISRRDQPQHF. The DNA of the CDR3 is TGTGCCAGTAGTATAAGCCGGCGGGATCAGCCCCAGCATTTT.

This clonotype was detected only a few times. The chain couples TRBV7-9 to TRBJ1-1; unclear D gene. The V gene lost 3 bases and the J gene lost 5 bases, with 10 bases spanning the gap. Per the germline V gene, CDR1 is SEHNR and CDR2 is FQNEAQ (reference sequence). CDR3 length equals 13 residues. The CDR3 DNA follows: TGTGCCAGCAGCTTCGTAGGGAGGACTGAAGCTTTCTTT. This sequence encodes CASSFVGRTEAFF.

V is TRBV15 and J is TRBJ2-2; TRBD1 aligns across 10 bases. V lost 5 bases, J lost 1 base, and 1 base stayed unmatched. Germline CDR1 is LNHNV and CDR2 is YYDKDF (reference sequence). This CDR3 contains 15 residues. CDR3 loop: CATSGTGENTGELFF. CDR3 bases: TGTGCCACCAGCGGGACAGGGGAGAACACCGGGGAGCTGTTTTTT.

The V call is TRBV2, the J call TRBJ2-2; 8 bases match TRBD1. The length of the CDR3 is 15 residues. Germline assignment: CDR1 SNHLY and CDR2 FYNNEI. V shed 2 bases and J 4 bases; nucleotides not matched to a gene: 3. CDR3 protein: CASSEQGAPTGELFF. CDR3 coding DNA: TGTGCCAGCAGTGAACAGGGGGCGCCCACCGGGGAGCTGTTTTTT.

CDR3 loop: CSARDETDYEQYF. In DNA form, the CDR3 reads TGCAGTGCTAGAGATGAAACCGACTACGAGCAGTACTTC. V is TRBV20-1 and J is TRBJ2-7; D gene uncertain. The germline V gene encodes CDR1 DFQATT and CDR2 SNEGSKA (reference sequence). CDR3 length: 13 residues. Trimming pared 0 bases from V and 3 bases from J, leaving 9 bases between.

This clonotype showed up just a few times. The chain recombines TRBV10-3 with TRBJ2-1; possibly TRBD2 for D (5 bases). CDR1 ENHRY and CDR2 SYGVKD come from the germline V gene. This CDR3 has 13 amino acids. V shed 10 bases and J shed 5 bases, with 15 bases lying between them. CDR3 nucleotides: TGTGCCACCGGGATAGACGGCCACAATGAGCAGTTCTTC. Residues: CATGIDGHNEQFF.

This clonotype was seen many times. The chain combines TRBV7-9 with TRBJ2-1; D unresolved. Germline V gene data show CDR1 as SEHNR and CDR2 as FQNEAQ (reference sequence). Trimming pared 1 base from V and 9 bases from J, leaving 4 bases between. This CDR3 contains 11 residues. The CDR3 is CASSLGAEQFF. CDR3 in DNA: TGTGCCAGCAGCTTAGGTGCTGAGCAGTTCTTC.

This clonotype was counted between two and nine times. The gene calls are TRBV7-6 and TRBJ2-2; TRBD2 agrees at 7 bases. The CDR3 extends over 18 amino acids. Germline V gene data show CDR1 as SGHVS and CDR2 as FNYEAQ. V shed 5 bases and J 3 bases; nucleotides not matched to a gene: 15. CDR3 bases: TGTGCCAGCAGCACCACCAGCGGGGAGGCCGCGGACACCGGGGAGCTGTTTTTT. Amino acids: CASSTTSGEAADTGELFF.

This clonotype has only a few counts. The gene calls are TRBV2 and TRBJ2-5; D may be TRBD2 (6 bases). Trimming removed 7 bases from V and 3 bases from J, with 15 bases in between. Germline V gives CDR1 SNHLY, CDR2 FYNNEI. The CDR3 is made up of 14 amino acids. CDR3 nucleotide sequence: TGTGCCAGCATGACCGGGACTGGAGAAGAGACCCAGTACTTC. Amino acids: CASMTGTGEETQYF.

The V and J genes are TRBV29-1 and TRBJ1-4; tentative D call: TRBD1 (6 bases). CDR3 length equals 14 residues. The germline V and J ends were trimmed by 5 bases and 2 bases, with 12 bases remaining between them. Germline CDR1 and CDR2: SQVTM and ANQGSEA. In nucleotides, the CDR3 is TGCAGCGTTCCCTTAGGGGGGACTAATGAAAAACTGTTTTTT. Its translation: CSVPLGGTNEKLFF.

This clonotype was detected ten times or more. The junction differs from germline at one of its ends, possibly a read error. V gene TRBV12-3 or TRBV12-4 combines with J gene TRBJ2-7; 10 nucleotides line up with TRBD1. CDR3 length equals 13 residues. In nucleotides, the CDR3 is TGTGCCAGCAGCCCGGGACAGGGGCTCGAGGAGTACTTC. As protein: CASSPGQGLEEYF.

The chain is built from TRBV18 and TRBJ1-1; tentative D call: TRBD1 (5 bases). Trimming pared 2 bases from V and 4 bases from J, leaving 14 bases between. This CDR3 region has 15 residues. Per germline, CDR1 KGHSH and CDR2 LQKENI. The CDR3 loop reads CASSPWASGGTEAFF. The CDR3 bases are TGTGCCAGCTCACCATGGGCGTCCGGGGGCACTGAAGCTTTCTTT. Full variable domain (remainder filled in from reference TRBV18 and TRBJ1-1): NAGVMQNPRHLVRRRGQEARLRCSPMKGHSHVYWYRQLPEEGLKFMVYLQKENIIDESGMPKERFSAEFPKEGPSILRIQQVVRGDSAAYFCASSPWASGGTEAFFGQGTRLTVV.

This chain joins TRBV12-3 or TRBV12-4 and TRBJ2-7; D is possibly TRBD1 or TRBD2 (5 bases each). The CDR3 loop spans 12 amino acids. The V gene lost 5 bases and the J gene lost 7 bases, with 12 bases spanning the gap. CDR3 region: CASSPGTPEQYF. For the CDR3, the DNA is TGTGCCAGCAGTCCCGGGACCCCTGAGCAGTACTTC.

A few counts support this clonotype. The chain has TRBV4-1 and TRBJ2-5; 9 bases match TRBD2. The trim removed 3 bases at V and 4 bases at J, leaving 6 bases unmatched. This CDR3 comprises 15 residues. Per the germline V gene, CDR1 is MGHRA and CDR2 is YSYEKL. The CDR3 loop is CASSHGRGGVETQYF. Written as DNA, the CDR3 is TGCGCCAGCAGCCACGGGCGGGGGGGCGTAGAGACCCAGTACTTC.

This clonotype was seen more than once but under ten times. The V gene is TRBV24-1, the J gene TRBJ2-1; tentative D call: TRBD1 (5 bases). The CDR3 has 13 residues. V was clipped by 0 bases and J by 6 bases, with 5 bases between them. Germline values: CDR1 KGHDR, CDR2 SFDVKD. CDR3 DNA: TGTGCCACCAGTGATTTGCAGGGCAATGAGCAGTTCTTC. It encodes CATSDLQGNEQFF.

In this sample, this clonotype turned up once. In nucleotides, the CDR3 is TGTGCCAGCAGCTTGAGAGGGGAAGCTTGGAGGGACGGAGAGACCCAGTACTTC. It specifies CASSLRGEAWRDGETQYF. The chain has TRBV5-4 and TRBJ2-5; D is perhaps TRBD2 (6 bases). The V end was cut by 1 base, the J end by 4 bases, with 23 bases between. This CDR3 spans 18 amino acids. Per germline, CDR1 SGHNT and CDR2 YYREEE (reference sequence).

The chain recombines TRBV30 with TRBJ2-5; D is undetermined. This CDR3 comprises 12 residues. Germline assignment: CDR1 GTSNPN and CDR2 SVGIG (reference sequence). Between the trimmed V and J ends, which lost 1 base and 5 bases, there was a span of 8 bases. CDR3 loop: CAWSALGETQYF. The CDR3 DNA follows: TGTGCCTGGAGTGCCCTGGGGGAGACCCAGTACTTC.

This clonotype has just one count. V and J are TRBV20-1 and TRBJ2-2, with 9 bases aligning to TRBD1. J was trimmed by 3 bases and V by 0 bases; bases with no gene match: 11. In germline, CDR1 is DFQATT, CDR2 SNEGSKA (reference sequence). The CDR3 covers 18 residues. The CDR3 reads CSARDQVGQGIDTGELFF. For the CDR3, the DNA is TGCAGTGCTAGAGATCAAGTGGGACAGGGAATCGACACCGGGGAGCTGTTTTTT.

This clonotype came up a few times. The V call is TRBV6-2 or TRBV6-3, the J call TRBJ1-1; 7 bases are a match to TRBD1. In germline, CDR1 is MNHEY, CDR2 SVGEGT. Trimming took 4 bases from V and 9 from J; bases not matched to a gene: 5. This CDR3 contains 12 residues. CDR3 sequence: CASSFPGQQAFF. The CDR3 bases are TGTGCCAGCAGTTTCCCGGGACAGCAAGCTTTCTTT.

CDR3: CAISGSPYSTDTQYF. In nucleotides, the CDR3 is TGTGCCATCAGTGGTTCACCCTATAGCACAGATACGCAGTATTTT. V is TRBV10-3 and J is TRBJ2-3; no clear D gene. The CDR3 contains 15 residues. Per germline, CDR1 ENHRY and CDR2 SYGVKD. Trimming left V 4 bases short and J 0 bases short, with 11 bases between.

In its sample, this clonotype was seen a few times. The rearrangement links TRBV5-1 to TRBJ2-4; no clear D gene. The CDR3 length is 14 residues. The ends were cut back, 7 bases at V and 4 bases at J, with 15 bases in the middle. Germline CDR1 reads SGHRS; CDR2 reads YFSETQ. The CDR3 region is CASQTTAGKNIQYF. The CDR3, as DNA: TGCGCCAGCCAAACAACAGCCGGGAAAAACATTCAGTACTTC.

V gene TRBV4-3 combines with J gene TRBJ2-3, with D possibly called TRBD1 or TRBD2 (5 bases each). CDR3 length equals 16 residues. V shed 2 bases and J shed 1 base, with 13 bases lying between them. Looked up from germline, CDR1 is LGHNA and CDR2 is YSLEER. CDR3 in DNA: TGCGCCAGCAGCCAAACCCGTTTGGGGGGCACAGATACGCAGTATTTT. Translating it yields CASSQTRLGGTDTQYF.

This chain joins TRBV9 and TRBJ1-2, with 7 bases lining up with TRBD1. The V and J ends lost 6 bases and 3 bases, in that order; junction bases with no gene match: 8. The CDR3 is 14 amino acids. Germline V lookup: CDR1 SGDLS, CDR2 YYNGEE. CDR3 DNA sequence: TGTGCCAGCACCCAGGGGGGGGGTGACTATGGCTACACCTTC. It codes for CASTQGGGDYGYTF.